This T cell receptor (beta chain) was documented in a study of post-analysis software for immune sequencing data (dated by TCRdb to between 2015 and 2017). In the study overall: Recorded disease courses included relapsing-remitting, secondary progressive and progressive-relapsing multiple sclerosis, with some patients lacking subtype annotation. The patient repertoires were compared against approximately eleven previously published healthy control repertoires obtained from donors aged 6 to 25 years. A subset of samples was prepared in parallel using single-end sample barcoding, then pooled and co-amplified after Illumina adapter ligation. The study at large found these results: Four to six TRBV segments, including TRBV5-6, TRBV5-1 and TRBV20-1, were significantly more frequent in patients than controls. Strong co-clustering of samples prepared in the same batch was shown by direct clustering with F measure, prompting a batch-effect correction. Multiple sclerosis patients had significantly lower normalized Chao1 diversity than controls, a result that suggests substantial peripheral T-cell clonal expansion. The multiple sclerosis patient group was slightly younger than the control group.

With respect to this clonotype: Its recognized antigen is unknown. Within one base of it there is no much larger clone, and no base qualities were kept.

To demonstrate the VDJtools post-analysis software, the study profiled TCR beta repertoires from the peripheral blood of about a dozen young patients with multiple sclerosis. The multiple sclerosis patients were children and adolescents ranging in age from about 6 to 17 years. Relative to germline, V is 9 bases shorter and J is 13 bases shorter, with 10 bases between their ends. Reading the germline V gene (reference sequence) gives CDR1 MNHEY and CDR2 SMNVEV. The CDR3, cysteine through phenylalanine, is 9 amino acids long. This entry keeps only the CDR3 DNA: 27 bases, framed from base 1. Libraries came from PCR. Sequencer: Illumina HiSeq 2500. To reduce PCR and sequencing biases, unique molecular identifiers were built into the TCR beta cDNA libraries. Every 1 to 10 million input T cells yielded 500,000 or so cDNA molecules, meaning each molecule approximated one T cell. Patient libraries were prepared and sequenced with the same protocol used for the earlier healthy control dataset. Within a given batch, samples were prepared together, multiplexed and sequenced on the same HiSeq lane. Processing in the source paper ran as follows. Raw barcoded reads were processed with MIGEC, and single-read molecular identifier groups were discarded before consensus assembly and CDR3 extraction. Clonotype tables were post-analysed with VDJtools, normalizing diversity by down-sampling all datasets to the smallest sample size. In repertoire overlap clustering, CDR3 amino acid sequences, but not nucleotide sequences, were matched to correct batch-related cross-sample contamination. TCRdb passed the public sequencing reads through fastp at Q25 and MiXCR, retaining productive beta sequences. Merged by CDR3 protein, the rows form single entries marked with the most common genes and DNA. None of the V and J calls come from the authors' own analysis; TCRdb made them. The sample data list around 700,000 distinct CDR3 sequences, and 55% to 60% of these were observed just once. About 10% of the sample lies in the top ten.

This sequence was found in a girl aged 2-10 years with multiple sclerosis. Material: blood. The V gene is TRBV27 and the J gene is TRBJ2-1; the D segment is perhaps TRBD1 or TRBD2, each sharing 6 matched bases. The DNA sequence follows: TGTGCCAGGGAGGGGGTCCAGTTCTTC. Its product reads: CAREGVQFF.